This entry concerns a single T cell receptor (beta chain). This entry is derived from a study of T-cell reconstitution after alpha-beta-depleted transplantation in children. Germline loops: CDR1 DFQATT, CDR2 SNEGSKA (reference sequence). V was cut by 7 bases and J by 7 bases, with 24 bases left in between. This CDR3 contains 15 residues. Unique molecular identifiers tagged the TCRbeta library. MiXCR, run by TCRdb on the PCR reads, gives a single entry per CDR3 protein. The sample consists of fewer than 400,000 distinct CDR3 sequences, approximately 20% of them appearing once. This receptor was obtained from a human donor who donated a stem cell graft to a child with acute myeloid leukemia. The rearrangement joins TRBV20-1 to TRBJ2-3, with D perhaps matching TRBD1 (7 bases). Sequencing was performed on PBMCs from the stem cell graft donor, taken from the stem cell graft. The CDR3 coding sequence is TGCAGTGTTGGTTGGGGCAGGGGGGTCGCAAATACGCAGTATTTT. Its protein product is CSVGWGRGVANTQYF.